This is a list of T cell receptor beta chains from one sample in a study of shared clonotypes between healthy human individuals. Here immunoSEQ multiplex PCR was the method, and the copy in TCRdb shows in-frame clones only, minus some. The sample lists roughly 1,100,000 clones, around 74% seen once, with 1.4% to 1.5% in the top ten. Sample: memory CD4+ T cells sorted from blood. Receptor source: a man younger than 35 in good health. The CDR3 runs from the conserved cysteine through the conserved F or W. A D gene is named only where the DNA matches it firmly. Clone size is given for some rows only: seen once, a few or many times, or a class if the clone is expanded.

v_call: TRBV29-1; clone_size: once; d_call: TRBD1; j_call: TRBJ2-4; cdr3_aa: CSVFTGVAKNIQYF; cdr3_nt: TGCAGCGTTTTCACAGGGGTGGCCAAAAACATTCAGTACTTC
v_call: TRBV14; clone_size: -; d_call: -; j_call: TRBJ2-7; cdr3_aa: CASSQGSPSFYEQYF; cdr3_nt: TGTGCCAGCAGCCAAGGCTCTCCCAGTTTCTACGAGCAGTACTTC
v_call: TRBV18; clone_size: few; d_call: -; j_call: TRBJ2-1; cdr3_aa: CASSPWQENNEQFF; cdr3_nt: TGTGCCAGCTCACCTTGGCAGGAGAACAATGAGCAGTTCTTC
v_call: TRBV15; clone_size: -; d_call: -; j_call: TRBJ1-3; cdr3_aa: CATSRGGTGNTIYF; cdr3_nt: TGTGCCACCAGCAGAGGAGGGACTGGAAACACCATATATTTT
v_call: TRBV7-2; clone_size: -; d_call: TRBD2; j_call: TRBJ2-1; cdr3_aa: CASSLGLAGAGNEQFF; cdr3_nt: TGTGCCAGCAGCTTGGGCCTAGCGGGGGCTGGAAATGAGCAGTTCTTC
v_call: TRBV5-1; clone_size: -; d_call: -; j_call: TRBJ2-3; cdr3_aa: CASSPNMRGTSTDTQYF; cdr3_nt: TGCGCCAGCAGCCCCAACATGCGGGGAACTAGCACAGATACGCAGTATTTT
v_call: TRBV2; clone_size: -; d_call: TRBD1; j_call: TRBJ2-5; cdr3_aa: CASSAGQAARQETQYF; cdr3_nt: TGTGCCAGCAGCGCTGGACAGGCAGCTCGACAAGAGACCCAGTACTTC
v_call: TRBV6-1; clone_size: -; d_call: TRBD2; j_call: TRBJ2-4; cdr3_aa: CASSGGPKDIQYF; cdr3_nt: TGTGCCAGCTCGGGGGGGCCTAAGGACATTCAGTACTTC
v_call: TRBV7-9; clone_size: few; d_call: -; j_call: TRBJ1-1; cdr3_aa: CASSPKVPQEAFF; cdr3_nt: TGTGCCAGCAGCCCTAAGGTGCCGCAGGAAGCTTTCTTT
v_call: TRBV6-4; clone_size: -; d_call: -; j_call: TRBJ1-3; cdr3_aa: CASPTASGNTIYF; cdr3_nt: TGTGCCAGCCCGACAGCCTCTGGAAACACCATATATTTT
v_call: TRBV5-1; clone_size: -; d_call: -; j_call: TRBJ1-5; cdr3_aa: CASSPDGRSNQPQHF; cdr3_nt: TGCGCCAGCAGCCCCGACGGCCGTAGCAATCAGCCCCAGCATTTT
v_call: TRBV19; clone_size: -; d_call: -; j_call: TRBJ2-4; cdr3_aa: CASSIAGGQKNIQYF; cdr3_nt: TGTGCCAGTAGTATAGCCGGGGGCCAGAAAAACATTCAGTACTTC
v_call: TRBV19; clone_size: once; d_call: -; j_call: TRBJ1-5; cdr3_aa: CASSSLTASNQPQHF; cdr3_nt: TGTGCCAGTAGTTCACTGACGGCTAGCAATCAGCCCCAGCATTTT
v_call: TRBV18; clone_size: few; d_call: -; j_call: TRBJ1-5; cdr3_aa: CASSEGKGNQPQHF; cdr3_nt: TGTGCCAGCTCAGAAGGGAAGGGCAATCAGCCCCAGCATTTT
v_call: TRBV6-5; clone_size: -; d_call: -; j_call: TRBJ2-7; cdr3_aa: CASRTGEGINYEQYF; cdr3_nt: TGTGCCAGCAGGACAGGGGAGGGCATCAACTACGAGCAGTACTTC
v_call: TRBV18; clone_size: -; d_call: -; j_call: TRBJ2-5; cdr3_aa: CASSPPGEARETQYF; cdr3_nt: TGTGCCAGCTCACCTCCAGGGGAGGCGCGCGAGACCCAGTACTTC
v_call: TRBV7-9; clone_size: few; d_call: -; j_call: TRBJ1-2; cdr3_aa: CASSLPLNYGYTF; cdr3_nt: TGTGCCAGCAGCCTCCCCTTGAACTATGGCTACACCTTC
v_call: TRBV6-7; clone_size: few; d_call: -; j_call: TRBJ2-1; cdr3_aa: CASSYGVGAAYNEQFF; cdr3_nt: TGTGCCAGCAGTTATGGGGTAGGGGCCGCCTACAATGAGCAGTTCTTC
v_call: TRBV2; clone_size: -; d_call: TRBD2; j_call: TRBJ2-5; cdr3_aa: CASNLGLRRETQYF; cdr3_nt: TGTGCCAGCAATTTGGGACTAAGGAGGGAGACCCAGTACTTC
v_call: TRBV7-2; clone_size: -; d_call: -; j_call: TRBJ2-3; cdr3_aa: CASSSPRMADTQYF; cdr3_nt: TGTGCCAGCAGTTCCCCGCGGATGGCAGATACGCAGTATTTT
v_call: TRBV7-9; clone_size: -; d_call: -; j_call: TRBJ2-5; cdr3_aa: CASQGSPAETQYF; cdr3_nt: TGTGCCAGCCAGGGGTCTCCGGCAGAGACCCAGTACTTC
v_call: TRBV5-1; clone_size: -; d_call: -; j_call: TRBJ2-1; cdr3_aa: CASSLWYRGADYNEQFF; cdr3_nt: TGCGCCAGCAGCTTGTGGTATCGGGGCGCGGACTACAATGAGCAGTTCTTC
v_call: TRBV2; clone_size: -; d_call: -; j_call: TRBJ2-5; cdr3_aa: CASRVETQYF; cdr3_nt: TGTGCCAGCAGAGTCGAGACCCAGTACTTC
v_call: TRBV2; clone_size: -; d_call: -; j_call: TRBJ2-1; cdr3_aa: CASNDGPPRLNEQFF; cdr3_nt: TGTGCCAGCAACGACGGTCCCCCCCGACTCAATGAGCAGTTCTTC
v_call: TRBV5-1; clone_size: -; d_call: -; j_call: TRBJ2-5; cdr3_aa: CASSLLPRDPEETQYF; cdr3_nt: TGCGCCAGCAGCCTCCTCCCCCGGGACCCCGAAGAGACCCAGTACTTC
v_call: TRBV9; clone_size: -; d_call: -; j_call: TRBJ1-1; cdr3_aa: CASSVEPGATEAFF; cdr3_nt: TGTGCCAGCAGCGTAGAACCGGGGGCAACTGAAGCTTTCTTT
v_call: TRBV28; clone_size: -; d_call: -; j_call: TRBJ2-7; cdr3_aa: CASSPIGRWQYF; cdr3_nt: TGTGCCAGCAGCCCCATCGGAAGGTGGCAGTACTTC
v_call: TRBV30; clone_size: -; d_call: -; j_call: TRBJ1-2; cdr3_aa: CAWSNDGAYGYTF; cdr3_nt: TGTGCCTGGAGTAACGACGGGGCCTATGGCTACACCTTC
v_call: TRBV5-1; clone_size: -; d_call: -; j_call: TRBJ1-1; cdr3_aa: CASRAGDDTEAFF; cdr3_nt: TGCGCCAGCCGGGCAGGGGATGACACTGAAGCTTTCTTT
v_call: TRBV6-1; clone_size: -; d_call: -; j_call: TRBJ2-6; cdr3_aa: CASSWGSGANVLTF; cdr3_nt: TGTGCCAGCAGTTGGGGCTCTGGGGCCAACGTCCTGACTTTC
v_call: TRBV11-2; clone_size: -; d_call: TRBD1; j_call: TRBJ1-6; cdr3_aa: CASRPTGVVVPLHF; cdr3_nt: TGTGCCAGCAGACCGACAGGGGTGGTTGTACCCCTCCACTTT
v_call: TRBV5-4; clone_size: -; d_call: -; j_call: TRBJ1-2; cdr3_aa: CASSLAAGTRDYGYTF; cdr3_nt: TGTGCCAGCAGCTTGGCAGCGGGGACTCGGGACTATGGCTACACCTTC
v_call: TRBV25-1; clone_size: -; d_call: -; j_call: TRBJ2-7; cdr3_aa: CASSEGARREQYF; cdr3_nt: TGTGCCAGCAGTGAGGGGGCTCGTCGCGAGCAGTACTTC
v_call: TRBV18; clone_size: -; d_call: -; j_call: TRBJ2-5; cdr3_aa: CASSPGREETQYF; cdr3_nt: TGTGCCAGCTCACCGGGAAGGGAAGAGACCCAGTACTTC
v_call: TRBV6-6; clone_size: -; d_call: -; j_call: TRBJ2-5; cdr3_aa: CASSAGRQETQYF; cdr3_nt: TGTGCCAGCAGCGCAGGGAGGCAAGAGACCCAGTACTTC
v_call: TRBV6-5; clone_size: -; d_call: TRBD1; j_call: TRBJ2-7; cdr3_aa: CASSWDRRSSYEQYF; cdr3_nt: TGTGCCAGCAGTTGGGACAGGAGGAGCTCCTACGAGCAGTACTTC
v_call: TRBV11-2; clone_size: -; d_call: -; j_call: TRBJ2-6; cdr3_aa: CASSLDGYRRDLTF; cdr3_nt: TGTGCCAGCAGCTTAGATGGCTACCGAAGAGACCTGACTTTC
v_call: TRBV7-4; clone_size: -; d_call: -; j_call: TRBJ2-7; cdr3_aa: CASTLLDPDPEQYF; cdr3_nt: TGTGCCAGCACCCTTTTGGACCCGGACCCCGAGCAGTACTTC
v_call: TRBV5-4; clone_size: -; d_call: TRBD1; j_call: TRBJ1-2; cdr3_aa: CASSLSGGEATYGYTF; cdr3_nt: TGTGCCAGCAGCTTGTCAGGGGGCGAGGCAACCTATGGCTACACCTTC
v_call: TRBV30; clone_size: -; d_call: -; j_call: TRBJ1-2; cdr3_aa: CAWSVTGSHGYTF; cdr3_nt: TGTGCCTGGAGTGTAACAGGGTCCCATGGCTACACCTTC
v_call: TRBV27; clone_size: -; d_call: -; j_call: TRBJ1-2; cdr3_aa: CASKPSGVAGYTF; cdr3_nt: TGTGCCAGCAAACCTTCGGGGGTTGCGGGCTACACCTTC
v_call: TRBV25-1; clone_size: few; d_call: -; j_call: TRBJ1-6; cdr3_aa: CASRQLGIDASPLHF; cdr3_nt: TGTGCCAGCAGACAATTGGGTATAGATGCTTCACCCCTCCACTTT
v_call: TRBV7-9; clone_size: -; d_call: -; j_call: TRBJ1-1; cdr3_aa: CASTKVTLNTEAFF; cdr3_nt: TGTGCCAGCACCAAGGTGACTTTGAACACTGAAGCTTTCTTT
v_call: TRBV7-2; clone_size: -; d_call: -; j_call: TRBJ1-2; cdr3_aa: CASSPRVTGASGGYTF; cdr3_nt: TGTGCCAGCAGCCCCCGGGTGACGGGCGCATCGGGCGGCTACACCTTC
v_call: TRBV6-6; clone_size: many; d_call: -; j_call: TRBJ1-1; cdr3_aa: CASSSPDRRAFF; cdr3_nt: TGTGCCAGCAGTTCACCAGACAGGCGAGCTTTCTTT
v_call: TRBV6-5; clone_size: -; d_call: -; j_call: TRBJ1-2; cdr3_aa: CASSYRLIGGYTF; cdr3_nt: TGTGCCAGCAGTTACCGACTCATTGGGGGCTACACCTTC
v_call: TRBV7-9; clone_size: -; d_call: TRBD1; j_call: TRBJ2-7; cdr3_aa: CASSGNEGQVYEQYF; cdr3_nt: TGTGCCAGCAGCGGGAATGAGGGACAGGTCTACGAGCAGTACTTC
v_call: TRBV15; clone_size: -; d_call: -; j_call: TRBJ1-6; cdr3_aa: CATSREGLLPLHF; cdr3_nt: TGTGCCACCAGCAGAGAGGGGCTCCTACCCCTCCACTTT
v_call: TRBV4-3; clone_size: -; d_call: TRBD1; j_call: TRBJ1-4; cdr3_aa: CASSQDRNRGEKLFF; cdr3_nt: TGCGCCAGCAGCCAAGATCGAAACAGGGGCGAAAAACTGTTTTTT
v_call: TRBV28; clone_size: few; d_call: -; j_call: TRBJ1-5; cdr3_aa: CASSFVGQPQHF; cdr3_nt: TGTGCCAGCAGTTTTGTCGGCCAGCCCCAGCATTTT
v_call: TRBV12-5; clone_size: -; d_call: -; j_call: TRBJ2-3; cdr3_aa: CARHLRVLTDTQYF; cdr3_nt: TGTGCTAGACACCTCCGGGTTCTCACAGATACGCAGTATTTT
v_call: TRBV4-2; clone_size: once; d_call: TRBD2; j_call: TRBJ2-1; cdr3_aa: CASSQDLSSGPLPGNEQFF; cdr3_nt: TGTGCCAGCAGCCAAGATCTGAGTAGCGGGCCACTACCGGGGAATGAGCAGTTCTTC
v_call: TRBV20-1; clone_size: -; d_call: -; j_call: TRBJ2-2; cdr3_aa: CSAGENGELFF; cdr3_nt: TGCAGTGCGGGGGAAAACGGGGAGCTGTTTTTT
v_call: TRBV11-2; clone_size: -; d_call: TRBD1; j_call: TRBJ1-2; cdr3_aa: CASSSSGQGGYTF; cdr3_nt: TGTGCCAGCAGCTCTTCGGGACAGGGTGGCTACACCTTC
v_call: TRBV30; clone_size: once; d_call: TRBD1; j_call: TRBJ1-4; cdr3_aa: CAWSWTGGTNEKLFF; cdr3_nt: TGTGCCTGGAGTTGGACAGGGGGTACTAATGAAAAACTGTTTTTT
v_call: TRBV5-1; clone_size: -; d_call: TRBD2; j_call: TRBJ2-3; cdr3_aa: CASSPRGGTDTQYF; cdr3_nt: TGCGCCAGCAGCCCGCGGGGGGGCACAGATACGCAGTATTTT
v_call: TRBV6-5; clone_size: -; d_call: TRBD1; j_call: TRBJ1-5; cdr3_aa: CASSRTGSNQPQHF; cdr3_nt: TGTGCCAGCAGTCGGACAGGTAGCAATCAGCCCCAGCATTTT
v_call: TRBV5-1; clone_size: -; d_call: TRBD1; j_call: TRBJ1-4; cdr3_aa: CASSPDREGAKLFF; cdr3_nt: TGCGCCAGCAGCCCGGACAGGGAAGGGGCAAAACTGTTTTTT
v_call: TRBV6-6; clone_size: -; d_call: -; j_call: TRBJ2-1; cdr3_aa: CASSLQGSEQFF; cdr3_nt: TGTGCCAGCAGTTTACAGGGTAGTGAGCAGTTCTTC